The 22 T cell receptor beta chains below come from one sample, sequenced in a study of technical replicates of blood from a few donors. TCRdb keeps only in-frame clones here, not all; method: immunoSEQ multiplex PCR. The data hold more than 60,000 clones, with about 95% observed a single time. The sequenced material came from T cells isolated from PBMCs. These receptors were collected from a human donor in good health.

The chain carries TRBV6-6 and TRBJ2-7, with D possibly TRBD2 on 5 matching bases. Trimming took off 2 bases at V and 5 bases at J, with 19 bases between the two ends. The CDR3 spans 16 residues. CDR1 and CDR2 (germline): MNHNY, SVGAGI (reference sequence). CDR3 loop: CASSYPIGSSRDEQYF. CDR3 nucleotides: TGTGCCAGCAGTTACCCCATCGGGTCTAGCCGCGACGAGCAGTACTTC.

A single count supports this clone. The CDR3 loop reads CASTWDRLETQYF. In DNA, the CDR3 is TGTGCCAGCACCTGGGACAGATTAGAGACCCAGTACTTC. The chain combines TRBV16 with TRBJ2-5; 7 positions match TRBD1. The CDR3 contains 13 residues. V was pared by 7 bases and J by 4 bases, with 6 bases of the junction left unmatched. Germline CDR1 reads KGHSY; CDR2 reads FQNENV.

This chain joins TRBV11-2 and TRBJ1-6; 7 bases match TRBD1. Germline-derived CDR1 and CDR2 are SGHAT and FQNNGV. J was trimmed by 4 bases and V by 7 bases; bases with no gene match: 10. The CDR3 has 16 residues. CDR3 in amino acids: CASTLTRDSYNSPLHF. As DNA, the CDR3 is TGTGCCAGCACACTAACCCGGGACAGTTATAATTCACCCCTCCACTTT.

The chain uses TRBV5-1 and TRBJ2-3; D possibly corresponds to TRBD2 (7 bases). This CDR3 is built from 16 residues. Germline assignment: CDR1 SGHRS and CDR2 YFSETQ. The ends were cut back, 4 bases at V and 0 bases at J, with 15 bases in the middle. CDR3: CASSDQRGGSTDTQYF. DNA for the CDR3: TGCGCCAGCAGCGACCAGAGGGGGGGAAGCACAGATACGCAGTATTTT.

This chain joins TRBV5-6 and TRBJ2-7; perhaps TRBD2 as D (6 bases). Trimming took 0 bases from V and 3 from J, leaving 13 bases between them. CDR3 length: 15 amino acids. CDR1 is SGHDT and CDR2 is YYEEEE in the germline V gene. CDR3 DNA sequence: TGTGCCAGCAGCTTGGGGGGGACTTTGAGCTACGAGCAGTACTTC. This translates into CASSLGGTLSYEQYF.

This sequence joins TRBV27 and TRBJ2-1; 8 bases match TRBD2. Trimming at V came to 8 bases and at J to 2 bases, leaving 11 bases not matched to a gene. Germline-derived CDR1 and CDR2 are MNHEY and SMNVEV (reference sequence). The CDR3 is made up of 16 amino acids. CDR3 protein: CASASVRRGAYNEQFF. Here the CDR3 DNA reads TGTGCCAGCGCCTCGGTTAGGCGGGGGGCCTACAATGAGCAGTTCTTC.

The rearrangement uses TRBV9 and TRBJ2-1, with 8 bases that match TRBD2. The germline V gene has CDR1 SGDLS and CDR2 YYNGEE. The V segment lost 3 bases and the J segment 8 bases; nucleotides outside the gene matches: 10. CDR3 size: 15 residues. The CDR3 coding sequence is TGTGCCAGCAGCGCGCCGGGACTAGGAGTCCATGAGCAGTTCTTC. Its protein product is CASSAPGLGVHEQFF.

V gene TRBV11-2 combines with J gene TRBJ2-7; D is perhaps TRBD2 (5 bases). Looked up from germline, CDR1 is SGHAT and CDR2 is FQNNGV. Trimming stripped 3 bases from V and 7 bases from J, with 22 bases between. This CDR3 spans 16 amino acids. The CDR3 region has the DNA TGTGCCAGCAGCTTGGGCGAGGGTCCCTCCTCGTGGGAGCAGTACTTC. This gives the protein CASSLGEGPSSWEQYF.

This clone was seen a single time. The chain has TRBV5-6 and TRBJ2-3; 11 positions match TRBD2. The germline V gene has CDR1 SGHDT and CDR2 YYEEEE. The CDR3 has 16 amino acids. The J segment lost 4 bases and the V segment lost 2 bases, leaving 6 bases of the junction unmatched. CDR3 coding DNA: TGTGCCAGCAGCTTCTCGGTAGCGGGAGGGTCAGATACGCAGTATTTT. Protein: CASSFSVAGGSDTQYF.

The genes are TRBV18 and TRBJ2-1, with 7 bases fitting TRBD1. Germline CDR1 reads KGHSH; CDR2 reads LQKENI. This CDR3 comprises 15 residues. V lost 3 bases, J lost 4 bases, and 6 bases stayed unmatched. The CDR3 region is CASSPSTGEYNEQFF. The CDR3 DNA follows: TGTGCCAGCTCACCGAGCACAGGGGAGTACAATGAGCAGTTCTTC.

The J gene is TRBJ1-2, the V gene TRBV4-1, with D perhaps matching TRBD1 (6 bases). The CDR3 runs 15 residues. Germline V gene lookup returns CDR1 MGHRA and CDR2 YSYEKL. The V and J ends lost 1 base and 4 bases respectively, with 13 bases between them. CDR3 protein: CASSQGGGLGYGYTF. The CDR3 region has the DNA TGCGCCAGCAGCCAAGGAGGGGGTCTTGGCTATGGCTACACCTTC.

V gene TRBV6-1 combines with J gene TRBJ2-2, with TRBD2 matching 7 bases. The CDR3 loop spans 16 amino acids. The germline V gene encodes CDR1 MNHNS and CDR2 SASEGT. The trim removed 1 base at V and 4 bases at J, leaving 6 bases unmatched. CDR3 loop: CASSEEAGASTGELFF. In nucleotides, the CDR3 is TGTGCCAGCAGTGAAGAGGCGGGAGCCAGCACCGGGGAGCTGTTTTTT.

The DNA for the CDR3 is TGTGCCAGCAGCTTGACAGGGGGTATAACCCAAGAGACCCAGTACTTC. Translated: CASSLTGGITQETQYF. The chain links TRBV5-4 to TRBJ2-5, with TRBD1 identical over 8 bases. Per the germline V gene, CDR1 is SGHNT and CDR2 is YYREEE (reference sequence). V gave up 1 base and J gave up 1 base; unmatched junction bases: 6. The CDR3 extends over 16 amino acids.

V and J are TRBV4-1 and TRBJ2-5; the match to TRBD2 covers 8 bases. V dropped 0 bases and J dropped 5; count of bases not matched to a gene: 11. Germline assignment: CDR1 MGHRA and CDR2 YSYEKL. This CDR3 region has 17 residues. The CDR3 reads CASSQETQRGFDETQYF. The CDR3 region has the DNA TGCGCCAGCAGCCAAGAAACCCAGCGGGGGTTCGATGAGACCCAGTACTTC.

The chain couples TRBV5-4 to TRBJ2-1, with D unclear. The CDR3 is 13 amino acids. The V gene's germline CDR1 is SGHNT and CDR2 YYREEE (reference sequence). The V and J ends lost 5 bases and 6 bases respectively, with 12 bases between them. CDR3 bases: TGTGCCAGCAGGTCAACTATGGGCAATGAGCAGTTCTTC. The encoded protein is CASRSTMGNEQFF.

The J gene is TRBJ2-1, the V gene TRBV5-1, with TRBD2 identical over 7 bases. The CDR3 is 13 amino acids. Per germline, CDR1 SGHRS and CDR2 YFSETQ. With V trimmed by 7 bases and J by 9 bases, 10 bases remained unmatched. The DNA for the CDR3 is TGCGCCAGCTGTTGGAGCGGGGAGGGTGAGCAGTTCTTC. Encoded protein: CASCWSGEGEQFF.

The CDR3 sequence: CASSLYSGYEQYF. CDR3 DNA sequence: TGTGCCAGCAGCTTATATTCAGGCTACGAGCAGTACTTC. The chain combines TRBV11-1 with TRBJ2-7, with unresolved D. Looked up from germline, CDR1 is SGHAT and CDR2 is FQDESV (reference sequence). Trimming cost V 2 bases and J 3 bases, with 8 bases left between them. The CDR3 has 13 residues.

The chain couples TRBV19 to TRBJ1-5; 11 bases are shared with TRBD1. CDR3 length equals 14 residues. CDR1 LNHDA and CDR2 SQIVND come from the germline V gene (reference sequence). Losses at the gene ends were 7 bases for V and 4 bases for J; bases not matched to a gene: 3. CDR3 bases: TGTGCCAGTACCGGGACAGGGGGTAATCAGCCCCAGCATTTT. Amino acid sequence: CASTGTGGNQPQHF.

The chain employs TRBV10-2 and TRBJ2-7, with D perhaps matching TRBD2 (5 bases). Germline values: CDR1 WSHSY, CDR2 SAAADI. The CDR3 is 12 residues long. V was pared by 4 bases and J by 3 bases, with 7 bases between. The CDR3 sequence: CASSAGNYEQYF. DNA of the CDR3: TGCGCCAGCAGTGCGGGGAACTACGAGCAGTACTTC.

The chain employs TRBV4-2 and TRBJ1-1; the match to TRBD1 covers 8 bases. The V gene end was trimmed by 0 bases and the J gene end by 8 bases; junction bases not matched to a gene: 14. CDR1 LGHNA and CDR2 YNFKEQ come from the germline V gene. The CDR3 totals 17 residues. CDR3 sequence: CASSQEPQGALISEAFF. DNA of the CDR3: TGTGCCAGCAGCCAAGAGCCCCAGGGGGCCTTAATATCAGAAGCTTTCTTT.

This chain links TRBV5-1 with TRBJ2-3; TRBD2 matches at 9 bases. The CDR3 consists of 17 residues. With 4 bases clipped from V and 0 bases from J, the junction kept 9 bases outside the gene matches. Germline V gives CDR1 SGHRS, CDR2 YFSETQ. Here the CDR3 reads CASSPAVLAGSTDTQYF. The CDR3 region has the DNA TGCGCCAGCAGCCCGGCCGTGCTAGCGGGGAGCACAGATACGCAGTATTTT.

This clone was detected only once. The genes are TRBV29-1 and TRBJ2-2; tentatively, D is TRBD2 (5 bases). Germline V gene sequence: CDR1 SQVTM, CDR2 ANQGSEA. With 4 bases removed from V and 4 bases from J, the gap between germline ends came to 10 bases. This CDR3 spans 13 amino acids. In DNA form, the CDR3 reads TGCAGCGTTGGAGGGAGAGCCACCGGGGAGCTGTTTTTT. Protein product: CSVGGRATGELFF.